This T cell receptor beta chain derives from a study of blood T cell repertoires in COVID-19. Study-wide background: T cells, B-cell-depleted T cells, or PBMCs supplied cDNA or gDNA.

There are 15 residues in the CDR3. The germline CDR1 and CDR2 sequences are LNHDA and SQIVND (reference sequence). V lost 1 base, J lost 5 bases, and 9 bases lay in between. Method: immunoSEQ multiplex PCR; TCRdb's copy keeps in-frame clones and lacks some. The sample gives 250,000 or so clones, about 90% of which show up once; roughly 4.3% is in the top ten. Participants came from about 24 US areas, aged roughly 18 to 95 years. Clinical histories supplied by participants themselves formed the basis of cohort assignment. Sequenced: PBMCs or T cells enriched from blood (not recorded which). The rearrangement joins TRBV19 to TRBJ1-6; possibly TRBD1 for D (5 bases). The TCR comes from a young woman with acute COVID-19. The CDR3 region is CASSIVGANNSPLHF. CDR3 sequence (DNA): TGTGCCAGTAGTATAGTAGGGGCCAATAATTCACCCCTCCACTTT. Supplemented by reference TRBV19 and TRBJ1-6, the full variable domain reads DGGITQSPKYLFRKEGQNVTLSCEQNLNHDAMYWYRQDPGQGLRLIYYSQIVNDFQKGDIAEGYSVSREKKESFPLTVTSAQKNPTAFYLCASSIVGANNSPLHFGNGTRLTVT.